The entry that follows covers one TCR beta chain sequence. In the source study's methods: Reference gene primer amplification in the assay estimated nucleated cell counts. TCRdb's table, derived via immunoSEQ multiplex PCR, lists solely in-frame clones and lacks some. V and J calls and clone size are those listed in that table; D and trimming were worked out from the DNA. The table records more than 25,000 clones, 84% of them present only once. Germline CDR1 and CDR2: SQVTM and ANQGSEA. After removal of 6 bases from V and 4 bases from J, the junction contained 11 bases not matched to a gene. The CDR3 runs 14 residues. These data come from a study of blood T cell repertoires in COVID-19. Whole-study context: Material from acute and convalescent COVID-19 was sourced from the United States, Italy and Spain. T cells, B-cell-depleted T cells, or PBMCs supplied cDNA or gDNA.

J is TRBJ1-2 and V is TRBV29-1, with 7 positions matching TRBD1. The TCR comes from a human donor in a cohort sampled during active COVID-19. The sample was peripheral blood. CDR3 loop: CSVLSTGALYGYTF. The CDR3 DNA follows: TGCAGCGTCCTGTCCACAGGGGCCCTCTATGGCTACACCTTC.